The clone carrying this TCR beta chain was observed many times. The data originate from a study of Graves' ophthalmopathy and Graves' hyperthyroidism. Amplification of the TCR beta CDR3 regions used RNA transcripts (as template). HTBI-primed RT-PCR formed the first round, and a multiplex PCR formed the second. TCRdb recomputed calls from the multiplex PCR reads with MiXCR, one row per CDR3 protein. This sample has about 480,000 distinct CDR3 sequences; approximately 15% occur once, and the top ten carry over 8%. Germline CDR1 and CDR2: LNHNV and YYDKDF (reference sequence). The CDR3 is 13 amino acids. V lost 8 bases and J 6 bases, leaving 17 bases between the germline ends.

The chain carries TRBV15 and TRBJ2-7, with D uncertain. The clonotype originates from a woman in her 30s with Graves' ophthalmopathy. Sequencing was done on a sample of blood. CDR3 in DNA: TGTGCCACCGCCCGGATAGGTGTCGCCGAGCAGTACTTC. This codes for CATARIGVAEQYF. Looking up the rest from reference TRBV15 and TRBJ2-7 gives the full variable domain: DAMVIQNPRYQVTQFGKPVTLSCSQTLNHNVMYWYQQKSSQAPKLLFHYYDKDFNNEADTPDNFQSRRPNTSFCFLDIRSPGLGDTAMYLCATARIGVAEQYFGPGTRLTVT.